A selection of T cell receptor beta chains follows, all from one sample in a study of blood T cell repertoires in COVID-19. Assay: immunoSEQ multiplex PCR; the TCRdb copy retains only in-frame clones and omits some. This sample has tens of thousands of clones; approximately 76% occur once, and the top ten carry roughly 15%. Sequencing was performed on peripheral blood. Source of these receptors: a man between 70 and 80 years old with active or convalescent COVID-19. CDR3s leave out the opening cysteine and the closing phenylalanine or tryptophan. Fields, in order: J gene, V gene, CDR3 protein.

TRBJ1-2,TRBV27,ASSRHAGQTYGYT
TRBJ1-3,TRBV5-1,ASSFLGQGLSGNTIY
TRBJ1-2,TRBV5-4,ASSLGGLDNYGYT
TRBJ2-3,TRBV5-6,ASSLELALTDTQY
TRBJ2-1,TRBV2,ASSENRGLNEQF
TRBJ1-1,TRBV3-1/TRBV3-2,ASSQGGDDIAAF
TRBJ1-6,TRBV12-3/TRBV12-4,ASSRDTNSPLH
TRBJ1-3,TRBV29-1,SVTGQGRGNTIY
TRBJ1-1,TRBV28,ASSLTGGFTEAF
TRBJ2-2,TRBV5-5,ASSSGLPANTGELF
TRBJ1-6,TRBV13,ASSRGGEDSPLH
TRBJ1-1,TRBV3-1/TRBV3-2,ASSQGGQNTEAF
TRBJ2-7,TRBV12-3/TRBV12-4,ASRSTSPSEQY
TRBJ2-7,TRBV28,ASVLRSGPYEQY
TRBJ1-6,TRBV2,ASNPSGYNSPLH
TRBJ1-3,TRBV19,ASSISVSGNTIY
TRBJ1-5,TRBV6-5,ASSYYRDQPQH
TRBJ2-5,TRBV30,AWSAGPRQTQY
TRBJ1-3,TRBV2,ASSVGGDIY
TRBJ1-1,TRBV5-1,ASSLFATQGTEAF
TRBJ1-2,TRBV12-3/TRBV12-4,ASGQAHGYT
TRBJ2-7,TRBV6-2/TRBV6-3,ASSLGLAGDYEQY